Each of the 6 T cell receptor beta chains below was sequenced from the same sample in a study of cytomegalovirus exposure and HLA in healthy donors (dated by TCRdb to about 2017). Receptor libraries were prepared by the immunoSEQ multiplex PCR assay. A mixture of 60 forward primers for TCR Vbeta segments and 13 reverse primers for TCR Jbeta segments was used in the multiplex PCR. TCRdb holds this immuneACCESS table with in-frame rearrangements only. Some clones are missing; in checked studies, unresolved V genes explain under half, and the rest has no known cause. The table for this sample lists fewer than 200,000 clones; approximately 85% of them were counted only once. More than 0.9% of the sample comes from the top ten. Sequencing was performed on PBMCs. The origin of the receptors is a girl aged 2 to 10 in good health and CMV-seropositive.

J is TRBJ2-3 and V is TRBV28; TRBD2 aligns across 12 bases. CDR1 and CDR2 (germline): MDHEN, SYDVKM. V shed 2 bases and J 6 bases; nucleotides not matched to a gene: 6. CDR3 size: 16 residues. The DNA of the CDR3 is TGTGCCAGCAGTTTAAGGGCTAGCGGGAGGGCGGATACGCAGTATTTT. This encodes CASSLRASGRADTQYF.

The CDR3 region is CTSSQDRTDRAVHEKLFF. CDR3 in DNA: TGCACCAGCAGCCAAGACCGAACCGACAGGGCGGTTCATGAAAAACTGTTTTTT. V and J are TRBV1 and TRBJ1-4; TRBD1 was called by the table and not checked on the DNA. TRBV1 is marked as a pseudogene. The CDR3 is 18 residues long.

The chain carries TRBV28 and TRBJ1-4; 8 nucleotides align to TRBD1. CDR1 is MDHEN and CDR2 is SYDVKM in the germline V gene. With V trimmed by 8 bases and J by 5 bases, 4 bases remained unmatched. CDR3 length equals 13 residues. CDR3 in amino acids: CASSDRVNEKLFF. CDR3 in DNA: TGTGCCAGCTCGGACAGGGTAAATGAAAAACTGTTTTTT.

This rearrangement joins TRBV2 to TRBJ2-7; D remains ambiguous. Between the trimmed V and J ends, which lost 6 bases and 3 bases, there was a span of 3 bases. Germline lookup yields CDR1 SNHLY and CDR2 FYNNEI. This CDR3 spans 10 amino acids. CDR3 residues: CASRYYEQYF. Here the CDR3 DNA reads TGTGCCAGCAGGTACTACGAGCAGTACTTC.

V gene TRBV19 combines with J gene TRBJ2-3, with TRBD1 matching over 9 bases. V dropped 6 bases and J dropped 1; count of bases not matched to a gene: 5. The CDR3 runs 15 residues. Germline V lookup: CDR1 LNHDA, CDR2 SQIVND (reference sequence). CDR3 region: CASRSRDRGTDTQYF. The CDR3 coding sequence is TGTGCCAGTAGAAGCCGGGACAGGGGCACAGATACGCAGTATTTT.

A few counts support this clone. The V call is TRBV6-1, the J call TRBJ1-1; D ambiguous. The CDR3 runs to 15 residues. V lost 2 bases to trimming and J lost 3 bases, with 13 bases between them. Germline loops: CDR1 MNHNS, CDR2 SASEGT. The CDR3, as DNA: TGTGCCAGCAGTGAAACGGCAGGTCGTGACACTGAAGCTTTCTTT. Its translation is CASSETAGRDTEAFF.